This T cell receptor beta chain was identified during a study of OX40 agonist ivuxolimab in advanced cancers. Study-wide context: Patients achieving partial responses numbered three: one hepatocellular carcinoma case and two cutaneous melanoma cases. Study-level points and caveats: Still undetermined is the antigen specificity of the expanded peripheral T cells.

Patients were excluded for autoimmune disease history or systemic immunosuppression. This clone has a handful of counts. Antigen: not known. TCRdb's table, derived via immunoSEQ multiplex PCR, lists solely in-frame clones and lacks some. The sample includes 75,000 to 100,000 clones, about nine tenths of them seen just once. The germline V gene has CDR1 SGHDN and CDR2 FVKESK. The V and J ends lost 5 bases and 1 base, in that order; junction bases with no gene match: 4. The CDR3 has 14 residues. Sequences were derived from CD4+ or CD8+ T cells sorted from blood, sampled in a trial of the OX40 agonist ivuxolimab. The sequence was obtained from an adult with an advanced solid tumor such as melanoma, head and neck, liver or kidney cancer. The rearrangement uses TRBV14 and TRBJ1-1; 7 nucleotides align to TRBD1. CDR3: CASSETGWNTEAFF. The CDR3 DNA reads TGTGCCAGCAGCGAGACAGGGTGGAACACTGAAGCTTTCTTT.